This T cell receptor beta chain originates from a study of read filtering for tumor transcriptome and immune sequencing. Study-level background: Revised staging placed eight or nine patients in R-ISS I, 15 to 20 in II, more than five in III. RNA-seq yielded only roughly 75 to 1273 TCR reads, IR-seq about 4.05 to 11 million.

From roughly 0.4 ug of RNA, a library with molecular barcoded alpha/delta and beta/gamma adaptors was made. TCRdb used MiXCR to reprocess the reads, holding one entry per CDR3 protein. The sample includes roughly 18,000 distinct CDR3 sequences, approximately 24% of them seen just once. Study outcomes and limitations: Sorted CD138-negative bone marrow cells were not purified T cells. Roughly four fifths of IR-seq clonotypes had one read, totaling about 3.5% of reads; RNA-seq: 74.6% and 44.6%.

V shed 1 base and J shed 9 bases, with 8 bases lying between them. CDR1 is SGHNT and CDR2 is YYREEE in the germline V gene (reference sequence). The CDR3 spans 12 residues. At least ten counts were recorded for this clonotype. Its antigen is not known. V is TRBV5-4 and J is TRBJ2-1, with a weak D call TRBD2 (6 bases). Sequenced input: a population of CD138-negative cells sorted from bone marrow. The receptor comes from a donor older than 35 with multiple myeloma. Here the CDR3 DNA reads TGTGCCAGCAGCTTGACTAGCCTTGAGCAGTTCTTC. Translated: CASSLTSLEQFF. The whole variable domain, filled in from reference TRBV5-4 and TRBJ2-1, reads ETGVTQSPTHLIKTRGQQVTLRCSSQSGHNTVSWYQQALGQGPQFIFQYYREEENGRGNFPPRFSGLQFPNYSSELNVNALELDDSALYLCASSLTSLEQFFGPGTRLTVL.